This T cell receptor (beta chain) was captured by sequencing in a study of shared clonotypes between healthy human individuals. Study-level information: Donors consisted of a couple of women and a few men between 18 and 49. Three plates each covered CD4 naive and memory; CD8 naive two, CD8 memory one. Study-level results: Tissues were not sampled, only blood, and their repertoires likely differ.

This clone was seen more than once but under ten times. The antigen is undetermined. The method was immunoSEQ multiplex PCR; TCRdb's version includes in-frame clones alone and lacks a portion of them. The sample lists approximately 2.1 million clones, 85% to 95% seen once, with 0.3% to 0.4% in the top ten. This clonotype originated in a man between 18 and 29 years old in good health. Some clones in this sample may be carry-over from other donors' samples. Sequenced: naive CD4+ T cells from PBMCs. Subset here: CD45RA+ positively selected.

As DNA, the CDR3 is TGTGCCAGCAGCTTAGCGGCAGCCGGCACTGAAGCTTTCTTT. Encoded protein: CASSLAAAGTEAFF. V is TRBV7-2 and J is TRBJ1-1; D unclear. The CDR3 is 14 residues long. CDR1 is SGHTA, CDR2 FQGNSA, per germline. V was shortened by 0 bases and J by 4 bases, with 9 bases between the two germline ends.